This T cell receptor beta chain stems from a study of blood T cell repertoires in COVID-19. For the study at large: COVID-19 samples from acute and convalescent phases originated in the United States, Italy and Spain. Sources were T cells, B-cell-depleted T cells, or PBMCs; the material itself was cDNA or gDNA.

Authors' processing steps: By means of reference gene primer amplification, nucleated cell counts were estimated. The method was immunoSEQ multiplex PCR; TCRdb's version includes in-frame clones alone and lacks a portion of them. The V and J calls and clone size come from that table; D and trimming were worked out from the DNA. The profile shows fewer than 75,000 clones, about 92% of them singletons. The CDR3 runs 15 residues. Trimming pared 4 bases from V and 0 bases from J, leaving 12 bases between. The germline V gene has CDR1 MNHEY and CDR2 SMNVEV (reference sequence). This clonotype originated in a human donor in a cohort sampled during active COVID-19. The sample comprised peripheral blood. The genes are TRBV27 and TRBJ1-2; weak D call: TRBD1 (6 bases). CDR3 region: CASSSGQTANYGYTF. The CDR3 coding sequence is TGTGCCAGCAGTTCAGGACAGACAGCTAACTATGGCTACACCTTC.